This TCR beta chain was profiled in a study of CD4 T cells in relation to SARS-CoV-2 and coronaviruses. Background on the study: The negative reference was HIV-1 Nef peptide pool or peptide-free culture.

This table comes from immunoSEQ multiplex PCR, and its TCRdb copy is limited to in-frame clones, with some not included. The sample consists of 25,000 to 30,000 clones, 60% to 85% of them appearing once. To note about this clone: The antigen is not known.

Trimming took 4 bases from V and 4 from J, leaving 14 bases between them. Germline V lookup: CDR1 SGHDN, CDR2 FVKESK. CDR3 length: 16 amino acids. Unexposed donor CD4+ T cells date from 2011-2018, before the COVID-19 pandemic. Isolation of CD4+ T cells took place after less than 11 days in culture. The sequence was obtained from a human donor in good health. The sample was CD4+ T cells from PBMCs, cultured in vitro. The rearrangement links TRBV14 to TRBJ2-6; D is ambiguous. Here the CDR3 reads CASSLLGAGGANVLTF. The CDR3 nucleotides read TGTGCCAGCAGCCTTTTGGGTGCTGGAGGGGCCAACGTCCTGACTTTC.